Listed here are 20 T cell receptor beta chains from one sample, sequenced in a study of cytomegalovirus exposure and HLA in healthy donors. Both 60 Vbeta primers and 13 Jbeta primers went into the PCR. The table came from immunoSEQ multiplex PCR; TCRdb's copy has only in-frame clones and leaves some out. Of 150,000 or so clones in the sample, under 80% were seen once. Sequenced input: PBMCs. The receptors derive from a man younger than 40 in good health and CMV-seronegative.

This chain joins TRBV18 and TRBJ1-6; 9 bases are a match to TRBD1. Germline-derived CDR1 and CDR2 are KGHSH and LQKENI. With V trimmed by 6 bases and J by 6 bases, 3 bases remained unmatched. The CDR3 is 14 residues long. CDR3 residues: CASSSDRGNSPLHF. The CDR3 nucleotides read TGTGCCAGCTCTTCGGACAGGGGTAATTCACCCCTCCACTTT.

V is TRBV2 and J is TRBJ2-5; 9 bases fit TRBD2. Germline assignment: CDR1 SNHLY and CDR2 FYNNEI. The J segment lost 4 bases and the V segment lost 4 bases, leaving 7 bases of the junction unmatched. This CDR3 is built from 15 residues. CDR3 bases: TGTGCCAGCAGTGGTGGGACTAGCCGGAGAGAGACCCAGTACTTC. Residues: CASSGGTSRRETQYF.

A few counts support this clone. The CDR3 is CASSLAGGAEAFF. Here the CDR3 DNA reads TGTGCCAGCAGTTTAGCAGGGGGAGCTGAAGCTTTCTTT. The chain is built from TRBV28 and TRBJ1-1; 7 nucleotides align to TRBD1. The length of the CDR3 is 13 residues. The V gene's germline CDR1 is MDHEN and CDR2 SYDVKM. With 2 bases clipped from V and 6 bases from J, the junction kept 3 bases outside the gene matches.

This sequence joins TRBV5-1 and TRBJ2-7; 13 nucleotides line up with TRBD2. Trimming took 3 bases from V and 9 from J; bases not matched to a gene: 6. Germline V gene lookup returns CDR1 SGHRS and CDR2 YFSETQ. This CDR3 contains 14 residues. The CDR3 loop reads CASSYRTSGGAQYF. For the CDR3, the DNA is TGCGCCAGCAGCTATAGAACTAGCGGGGGGGCGCAGTACTTC.

V and J are TRBV6-5 and TRBJ2-5, with TRBD1 matching 8 bases. There are 12 residues in the CDR3. Germline V gene sequence: CDR1 MNHEY, CDR2 SVGAGI. With V trimmed by 0 bases and J by 13 bases, 4 bases remained unmatched. CDR3 protein: CASSYSAGGLYF. For the CDR3, the DNA is TGTGCCAGCAGTTACTCGGCAGGGGGCTTGTACTTC.

The chain couples TRBV2 to TRBJ2-1; 8 nucleotides agree with TRBD2. V trimming: 7 bases; J trimming: 7 bases; junction bases outside the gene matches: 15. The CDR3 has 16 residues. The germline gives CDR1 SNHLY, CDR2 FYNNEI. The CDR3 nucleotides read TGTGCCAGCATCCTCCCTATGGCGGGGGGTCCGAATGAGCAGTTCTTC. It is translated as CASILPMAGGPNEQFF.

This clone occurred a few times. The V and J genes are TRBV11-2 and TRBJ2-7; D uncertain. Trimming took off 4 bases at V and 4 bases at J, with 11 bases between the two ends. This CDR3 is 13 amino acids long. Germline V gene lookup returns CDR1 SGHAT and CDR2 FQNNGV. CDR3 bases: TGTGCCAGCAGCTCCGCCCCCGGGTACGAGCAGTACTTC. Translated, it gives CASSSAPGYEQYF. The variable domain in full, with the rest retrieved from reference TRBV11-2 and TRBJ2-7, is EAGVAQSPRYKIIEKRQSVAFWCNPISGHATLYWYQQILGQGPKLLIQFQNNGVVDDSQLPKDRFSAERLKGVDSTLKIQPAKLEDSAVYLCASSSAPGYEQYFGPGTRLTVT.

The chain has TRBV5-1 and TRBJ2-5; D perhaps matches TRBD2 (5 bases). The germline V and J ends were trimmed by 3 bases and 1 base, with 10 bases remaining between them. This CDR3 has 14 amino acids. Germline loops: CDR1 SGHRS, CDR2 YFSETQ. This CDR3 is CASSYSGSQETQYF. The CDR3 coding sequence is TGCGCCAGCAGCTACAGCGGTTCCCAAGAGACCCAGTACTTC.

This rearrangement joins TRBV19 to TRBJ2-2; the D gene is possibly TRBD1 (5 bases). V was shortened by 2 bases and J by 3 bases, with 7 bases between the two germline ends. CDR3 size: 14 residues. Germline V gene data show CDR1 as LNHDA and CDR2 as SQIVND (reference sequence). The CDR3 DNA reads as TGTGCCAGTAGTATATCCAGGGACACCGGGGAGCTGTTTTTT. Its protein product is CASSISRDTGELFF. Together with reference TRBV19 and TRBJ2-2, the CDR3 gives the full variable domain: DGGITQSPKYLFRKEGQNVTLSCEQNLNHDAMYWYRQDPGQGLRLIYYSQIVNDFQKGDIAEGYSVSREKKESFPLTVTSAQKNPTAFYLCASSISRDTGELFFGEGSRLTVL.

The genes are TRBV30 and TRBJ2-3; 13 bases map to TRBD2. Germline V lookup: CDR1 GTSNPN, CDR2 SVGIG (reference sequence). The CDR3 is made up of 20 amino acids. The ends lost 4 bases at V and 3 bases at J; junction bases unmatched: 19. The CDR3, as DNA: TGTGCCTGGATCTTACCCGGACTAGCGGGGGCCATGGGGGGGACAGATACGCAGTATTTT. Protein product: CAWILPGLAGAMGGTDTQYF.

This chain joins TRBV4-3 and TRBJ2-7, with 7 bases identical to TRBD2. Germline V gene sequence: CDR1 LGHNA, CDR2 YSLEER. This CDR3 is built from 15 residues. Unmatched junction bases numbered 4, after V lost 0 bases and J lost 2 bases. The CDR3 loop reads CASSQDRLAAYEQYF. CDR3 in DNA: TGCGCCAGCAGCCAAGATCGGCTAGCGGCCTACGAGCAGTACTTC.

This clone has just a few counts. The chain uses TRBV6-1 and TRBJ1-1, with 11 bases that match TRBD1. The CDR3 totals 14 residues. CDR1 and CDR2 (germline): MNHNS, SASEGT. V dropped 5 bases and J dropped 5; count of bases not matched to a gene: 4. CDR3 sequence (DNA): TGTGCCAGCAGTCAGGACAGGGGGCGGACTGAAGCTTTCTTT. It specifies CASSQDRGRTEAFF.

J is TRBJ2-3 and V is TRBV2; possibly TRBD2 for D (5 bases). This CDR3 spans 14 amino acids. Germline V gene lookup returns CDR1 SNHLY and CDR2 FYNNEI. Trimming took 5 bases from V and 8 from J, leaving 17 bases between them. For the CDR3, the DNA is TGTGCCAGCAGTACGGGATCTCAGATAGGTACGCAGTATTTT. Its translation is CASSTGSQIGTQYF.

The chain joins TRBV25-1 to TRBJ2-1, with unresolved D. The CDR3 loop spans 12 amino acids. V was cut by 2 bases and J by 15 bases, with 14 bases left in between. Germline CDR1 MGHDK, CDR2 SYGVNS. The CDR3 sequence: CASSERRRKVFF. The CDR3 DNA reads as TGTGCCAGCAGTGAACGGAGACGAAAAGTGTTCTTC.

There are a few counts of this clone. The J gene is TRBJ1-6, the V gene TRBV19; D call uncertain. Trimming removed 5 bases from V and 0 bases from J, with 11 bases in between. CDR3 length equals 16 residues. CDR1 LNHDA and CDR2 SQIVND come from the germline V gene (reference sequence). The CDR3 spells CASSPRESSYNSPLHF. The CDR3 nucleotides read TGTGCCAGTAGTCCGCGGGAAAGCTCCTATAATTCACCCCTCCACTTT.

The chain joins TRBV19 to TRBJ2-7, with TRBD1 identical over 9 bases. The CDR3 spans 13 residues. The junction had 5 bases not matched to a gene; V was cut back by 5 bases and J by 6 bases. CDR1 LNHDA and CDR2 SQIVND come from the germline V gene (reference sequence). The CDR3 DNA sequence: TGTGCCAGTAGTGTCACAGGGGGCGGCGAGCAGTACTTC. Protein: CASSVTGGGEQYF.

This chain connects TRBV5-4 to TRBJ1-1; D is perhaps TRBD1 (6 bases). The CDR3 has 15 residues. Trimming shortened V by 6 bases and J by 3 bases, and 18 bases separated the two germline ends. CDR1 and CDR2 (germline): SGHNT, YYREEE (reference sequence). The CDR3 loop is CASTPLGGAHTEAFF. CDR3 in DNA: TGTGCCAGCACCCCCCTAGGGGGGGCACACACTGAAGCTTTCTTT.

The genes are TRBV5-4 and TRBJ2-3; D perhaps matches TRBD1 (5 bases). The CDR3 has 16 residues. The V end was cut by 4 bases, the J end by 2 bases, with 17 bases between. CDR1 is SGHNT, CDR2 YYREEE, per germline (reference sequence). DNA for the CDR3: TGTGCCAGCAGCCCCGGTGACAGCCACTTCACAGATACGCAGTATTTT. The encoded protein is CASSPGDSHFTDTQYF.

The chain carries TRBV6-6 and TRBJ2-5, with a possible D match to TRBD2 (5 bases). V lost 7 bases to trimming and J lost 4 bases, with 7 bases between them. The germline CDR1 and CDR2 sequences are MNHNY and SVGAGI (reference sequence). The CDR3 is 11 residues long. Written as DNA, the CDR3 is TGTGCCAGCACTGAGGGAGAGACCCAGTACTTC. Residues: CASTEGETQYF.

This chain links TRBV5-6 with TRBJ2-3, with D maybe TRBD1 (6 bases). Germline CDR1 and CDR2: SGHDT and YYEEEE. The CDR3 sequence is 14 residues long. Trimming shortened V by 0 bases and J by 7 bases, and 12 bases separated the two germline ends. CDR3 loop: CASSLVRGGHTQYF. The CDR3 nucleotides read TGTGCCAGCAGCTTGGTCAGAGGGGGTCATACGCAGTATTTT.